Given below is one T cell receptor beta chain in context. Its cognate antigen is unknown. This specimen comes from a study of siplizumab effects on memory and regulatory T cells. Study-wide results and caveats: Where siplizumab was present, mappable alloreactive CD4+ clones averaged about 65% Treg-derived, compared with 26.9% in controls. Tregs proliferating in siplizumab cultures lacked confirmation of their suppressive function. Naive T cells apparently outstripped memory cells in diversity and seemed major alloresponse contributors.

Roughly 100,000 TCR templates were assayed per sample. Profiling relied on immunoSEQ multiplex PCR, and the TCRdb table lists in-frame clones only, not all of them. The sample carries 70,000 or so clones, about 90% recorded once. This CDR3 region has 15 residues. V was shortened by 1 base and J by 4 bases, with 13 bases between the two germline ends. Germline values: CDR1 MDHEN, CDR2 SYDVKM. The V gene is TRBV28, the J gene TRBJ2-5; D is ambiguous. The sequencing sample was made of Tregs sorted from blood. The TCR was taken from a human donor in good health. The CDR3 DNA sequence: TGTGCCAGCAGTTTATTTCCTTACTCAACAGAGACCCAGTACTTC. This gives the protein CASSLFPYSTETQYF.